This record looks at one TCR beta chain sequence and its context. Its antigen is currently unknown. Using immunoSEQ multiplex PCR, the repertoire was profiled, and TCRdb retains in-frame clones only, with some absent. The table lists some 27,000 clones, around three fifths of them singletons. The record originates from a study of vaccination effects on CD4 cells after COVID-19. On the study more broadly: Vaccination of participants consisted of two doses of either the BNT162b2 or mRNA-1273 vaccine. Study findings and constraints: Only 1 of 255 vaccine-induced clones from healthy vaccinees cross-reacted with common cold coronaviruses. Small numbers of convalescent patients limited the study. It also lacked early post-infection timepoints.

With V trimmed by 8 bases and J by 4 bases, 7 bases remained unmatched. CDR3 length: 13 residues. Germline V gene sequence: CDR1 MNHEY, CDR2 SVGAGI. Isolation of CD4+ T cells took place after about nine days of culture. IL-2 medium supplanted half the medium on days 3 and 7. The source was CD4+ T cells from PBMCs cultured without peptide, collected before COVID-19 vaccination. This chain uses TRBV6-5 with TRBJ1-2; 7 positions agree with TRBD1. This clonotype was obtained from a human donor who received a COVID-19 vaccine. This CDR3 reads CASGGQNVYGYTF. The CDR3 DNA reads TGTGCCAGCGGGGGACAGAATGTCTATGGCTACACCTTC.